The clone carrying this T cell receptor beta chain has a single count. Its antigen is undetermined. The PCR had 60 Vbeta and 13 Jbeta primers. TCRdb's table, derived via immunoSEQ multiplex PCR, lists solely in-frame clones and lacks some. This sample has roughly 200,000 clones, with around 89% found just once. The data are from a study of cytomegalovirus exposure and HLA in healthy donors. General study results and limits: In a later analysis, a missense DCLRE1C variant was linked to TCR beta V- and J-gene trimming.

Germline lookup yields CDR1 MNHEY and CDR2 SVGAGI. The CDR3 is 13 residues long. The sequencing sample was made of PBMCs. The chain is built from TRBV6-5 and TRBJ2-7; 8 bases match TRBD2. The sequence was collected from a woman aged 18-29 years in good health and CMV-seronegative. The CDR3 nucleotides are TGTGCAACCAGGAGAGCGGGAGTCTTCGAGCAGTACTTC. Protein product: CATRRAGVFEQYF.